This TCR beta chain was recovered during a study of PD-1 blockade in classical Hodgkin lymphoma. Relapses following autologous stem cell transplantation were seen in all patients, with brentuximab vedotin exposure varying. The data were produced by immunoSEQ multiplex PCR, yet TCRdb's version contains in-frame clones alone and is incomplete. The repertoire has about 24,000 clones, about 70% of them found once; the top ten carry 3% to 4%. The clonotype was recovered from a human donor with classical Hodgkin lymphoma. The sample was peripheral blood mononuclear cells (PBMCs), taken at baseline.

CDR3 region: CASSIGTGSSTEAFF. DNA for the CDR3: TGTGCCAGTAGTATTGGGACAGGGAGCTCCACTGAAGCTTTCTTT. The chain links TRBV19 to TRBJ1-1; TRBD1 aligns across 9 bases. Per germline, CDR1 LNHDA and CDR2 SQIVND (reference sequence). The V and J ends lost 3 bases and 4 bases, in that order; junction bases with no gene match: 6. CDR3 length: 15 residues.